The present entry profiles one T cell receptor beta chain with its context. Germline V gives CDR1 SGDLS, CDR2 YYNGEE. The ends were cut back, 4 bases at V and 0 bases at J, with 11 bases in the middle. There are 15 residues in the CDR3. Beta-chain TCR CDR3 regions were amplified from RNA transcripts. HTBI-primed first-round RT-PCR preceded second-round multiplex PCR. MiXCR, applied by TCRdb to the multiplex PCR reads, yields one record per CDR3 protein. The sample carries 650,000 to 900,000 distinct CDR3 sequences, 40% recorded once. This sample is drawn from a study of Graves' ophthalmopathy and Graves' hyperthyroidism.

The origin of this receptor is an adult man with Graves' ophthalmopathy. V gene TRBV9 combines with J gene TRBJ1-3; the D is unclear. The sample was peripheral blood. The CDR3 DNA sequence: TGTGCCAGCAGCTCCGTTTGGTTCTCTGGAAACACCATATATTTT. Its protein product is CASSSVWFSGNTIYF.